The source of this T cell receptor beta chain is a study of T-cell reconstitution after alpha-beta-depleted transplantation in children. Study results and caveats: It was surviving recipient T cells and thymic progenitors that gave some patients high TCRbeta diversity at day 60. The study reportedly traced alpha-beta T cells about two months after transplant to several hundred expanded graft clones. Diversity and T-cell counts at one year after transplant derived mostly from new T cells.

With respect to this clonotype: The target antigen is unknown.

As it was prepared, the TCRbeta library received unique molecular identifiers. TCRdb re-analysed the PCR reads in MiXCR, keeping a single row per CDR3 protein. The sample carries some 830,000 distinct CDR3 sequences, roughly 15% recorded once. Germline trimming cut 0 bases from V and 6 bases from J; bases unmatched to any gene: 3. CDR1 and CDR2 from the germline V gene are SGDLS and YYNGEE. The length of the CDR3 is 13 residues. The V and J genes are TRBV9 and TRBJ2-7, with TRBD2 identical over 7 bases. This clonotype was obtained from a male patient younger than 18 who had a stem cell transplant for acute lymphoblastic leukemia, so the T cells may come from the graft donor. Sequenced material: PBMCs, mostly from graft donor cells, taken 360 days after TCRalphabeta/CD19-depleted stem cell transplant. In DNA, the CDR3 is TGTGCCAGCAGCGTAGTAGGGGAGGGCGAGCAGTACTTC. Translation: CASSVVGEGEQYF.